What follows are 7 T cell receptor beta chains derived from one specimen sequenced in a study of cytomegalovirus exposure and HLA in healthy donors. Researchers ran the PCR with 60 Vbeta and 13 Jbeta primers. TCRdb keeps only in-frame clones here, not all; method: immunoSEQ multiplex PCR. The table records under 200,000 clones, more than 80% of them present only once. Sequencing was performed on PBMCs. These receptors were taken from a woman aged 18-30 years in good health and CMV-seronegative.

This clone was seen only once. V and J are TRBV6-4 and TRBJ1-6; tentative D call: TRBD1 (5 bases). Germline assignment: CDR1 MRHNA and CDR2 SNTAGT. The CDR3 is made up of 15 amino acids. With 0 bases removed from V and 5 bases from J, the gap between germline ends came to 8 bases. The chain's CDR3 is CASSDSARDNSPLHF. The CDR3 bases are TGTGCCAGCAGTGACTCCGCCAGGGATAATTCACCCCTCCACTTT.

J is TRBJ2-1 and V is TRBV5-1, with TRBD2 identical over 10 bases. V lost 1 base and J lost 4; bases outside the gene matches: 2. Per germline, CDR1 SGHRS and CDR2 YFSETQ. The CDR3 is 15 residues long. The DNA of the CDR3 is TGCGCCAGCAGCTTGATTAGCGGGAGGTACAATGAGCAGTTCTTC. Its protein is CASSLISGRYNEQFF. The variable domain in full, with the rest retrieved from reference TRBV5-1 and TRBJ2-1, is KAGVTQTPRYLIKTRGQQVTLSCSPISGHRSVSWYQQTPGQGLQFLFEYFSETQRNKGNFPGRFSGRQFSNSRSEMNVSTLELGDSALYLCASSLISGRYNEQFFGPGTRLTVL.

The chain is built from TRBV25-1 and TRBJ2-5, with D unclear. The end of the DNA fits TRBJ2-7 better, so the J call may be wrong. Germline V gene lookup returns CDR1 MGHDK and CDR2 SYGVNS. The CDR3 consists of 14 residues. The chain's CDR3 is CASSAPARKYEQYF. In nucleotides, the CDR3 is TGTGCCAGCAGTGCCCCTGCCCGCAAATACGAGCAGTACTTC.

As concerns this clone: One junction end disagrees with the germline gene, perhaps due to a read error. The chain employs TRBV4-1 and TRBJ2-2; TRBD1 aligns across 10 bases. Germline V lookup: CDR1 MGHRA, CDR2 YSYEKL. This CDR3 comprises 15 residues. CDR3 in amino acids: CASSLGTGDTGELFF. DNA of the CDR3: TGTGCCAGCAGCCTCGGGACAGGGGACACCGGGGAGCTGTTTTTT.

The chain is built from TRBV12-5 and TRBJ2-7, with D hard to call. Germline CDR1 is LGHNT and CDR2 is FRNRAP. CDR3 length: 12 residues. V was shortened by 7 bases and J by 1 base, with 8 bases between the two germline ends. The CDR3, as DNA: TGTGCTAGTGCCCAGTGGTCCTACGAGCAGTACTTC. The encoded protein is CASAQWSYEQYF.

This clone was found a few times. At one of its ends the junction is not consistent with the germline gene, which may arise from a read error. V and J are TRBV5-1 and TRBJ2-7; 8 bases agree with TRBD1. The CDR3 spans 16 residues. Germline V CDR1 and CDR2: SGHRS, YFSETQ. CDR3 region: CASSLWQGTGSSEQYF. CDR3 bases: TGCGCCAGCAGCTTGTGGCAAGGGACAGGCTCCTCCGAGCAGTACTTC.

The chain has TRBV10-3 and TRBJ1-5; tentative D call: TRBD1 (6 bases). Germline CDR1 and CDR2: ENHRY and SYGVKD. V was shortened by 3 bases and J by 7 bases, with 13 bases between the two germline ends. The CDR3 loop spans 14 amino acids. The CDR3: CAISDEGVRQPQHF. The CDR3 DNA follows: TGTGCCATCAGTGATGAGGGGGTTAGGCAGCCCCAGCATTTT.